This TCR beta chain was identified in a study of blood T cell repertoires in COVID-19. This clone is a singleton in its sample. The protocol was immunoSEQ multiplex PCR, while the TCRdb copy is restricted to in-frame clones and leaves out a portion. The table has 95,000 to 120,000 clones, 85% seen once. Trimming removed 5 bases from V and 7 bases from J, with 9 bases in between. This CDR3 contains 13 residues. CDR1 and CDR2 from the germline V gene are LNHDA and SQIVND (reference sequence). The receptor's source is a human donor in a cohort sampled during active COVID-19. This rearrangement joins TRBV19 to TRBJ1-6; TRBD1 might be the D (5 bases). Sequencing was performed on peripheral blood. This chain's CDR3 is CASSVRGNSPLHF. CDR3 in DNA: TGTGCCAGTAGTGTTCGGGGGAATTCACCCCTCCACTTT.